The T cell receptor beta chain under discussion was sequenced for a study of cytomegalovirus exposure and HLA in healthy donors. Whole-study results and caveats: At a 0.05 false discovery rate, a later analysis found over 15,000 TCR beta sequences to be associated with HLA alleles. The dataset shows that most TCR sequences were rare, while some public TCRs occurred in many donors.

PCR involved 60 Vbeta and 13 Jbeta primers. Produced via immunoSEQ multiplex PCR; TCRdb's table is partial and in-frame only. This table has 100,000 to 150,000 clones, about 78% appearing once. Donors counted as nominally healthy when sampled, yet unrecorded immune exposures were likely. In the case of this clone: No antigen is known for it.

Per the germline V gene, CDR1 is MDHEN and CDR2 is SYDVKM. The CDR3 has 13 amino acids. The ends were cut back, 2 bases at V and 4 bases at J, with 8 bases in the middle. The clonotype originates from a female donor in good health and CMV-seronegative. Material for sequencing was PBMCs. The chain combines TRBV28 with TRBJ1-2; D is uncertain. CDR3 nucleotide sequence: TGTGCCAGCAGTTTAAGGCAGGTCTATGGCTACACCTTC. It specifies CASSLRQVYGYTF.